This T cell receptor beta chain was recovered during a study of cytomegalovirus exposure and HLA in healthy donors listed by TCRdb under 2017. In the study overall: An earlier analysis of roughly 570 of the donors reported around 280 Gb of sequence data and 95 million to 130 million unique TCR beta sequences obtained from about 179 million T cells. Every repertoire in the discovery cohort had been generated on one and the same sequencing platform. The later analysis used no new phenotypic data to find candidate immune exposures, relying instead on TCR beta sequences and their occurrence across donors. High-throughput TCR immunosequencing, statistical association of individual TCRs with disease status, and machine learning were combined to predict cytomegalovirus infection status. The number of typed donors differed by locus: roughly 620-630 for A, B, C, DRB1 and DQB1; some 500 for DQA1; 600 to 610 for DPA1; and roughly 490 for DPB1. Four to six DR-DQ haplotypes were handled as single units for association and clustering, since linkage in the cohort was strong. The genetic ancestry cluster associated with self-reported Caucasian donors included about 84% of the 398 genotyped donors. The study used immunosequencing to profile the T cell repertoires of around 600 subjects and linked those repertoires to cytomegalovirus serostatus. The aim of the study was to test whether cataloging public T cell receptors could identify signatures of past pathogen exposure. Along with the 666-subject first cohort, a separate validation cohort of over a hundred different subjects was used. A later analysis re-analyzed previously published TCR beta repertoires from hundreds of donors and added high-resolution HLA genotyping to study TCR occurrence patterns. Both class I and class II loci were covered by HLA typing, at four-digit resolution. Donor age, sex, ethnicity and CMV serostatus were collected together with the repertoire data. About 280 gigabases of sequencing data and 78 million or so unique TCR sequences were included in an early release covering around 650 HLA-typed donors. Genome-wide SNP genotypes for about 65% of the roughly 700 donors were used in a later genetic analysis, which treated that subset as a discovery cohort. On average, about 240,000 unique TCR beta nucleotide sequences were sequenced per donor among a few hundred genotyped donors of the cohort, with roughly 18% of those sequences being non-productive. An earlier analysis of roughly 580 of the donors used high-throughput TCR beta sequencing to judge whether each TCR beta V gene segment behaved as functional or pseudogenic.

Summary of the overall study and its limitations: While some public TCRs were present in many individuals, most TCR sequences turned up only very rarely across donors. A later analysis found that most CMV-associated TCR beta chains appeared HLA-restricted, with HLA associations seemingly driven largely by CMV exposure. Linkage disequilibrium might explain the correlated functional status among segregating V segments, but an unknown experimental factor could not be excluded. Because counts were too low, about 18 rarely observed V segments, including chromosome 9 orphons, were left out of the earlier analysis of approximately 580 of the donors. The only immune exposure information available for the cohort was CMV serostatus. Because HLA typing was unavailable for some donors at each locus, only the typed subset was used in association tests. This cohort had only TCR beta chains sequenced, and the lack of alpha or paired-chain data limited which features could be detected. In a later genetic analysis, a missense DCLRE1C variant was associated with V-gene and J-gene trimming of TCR beta chains, and the association was replicated in an independent cohort. The study listed 164 TCR beta chains as associated with cytomegalovirus. Cytomegalovirus status was reported to be diagnosed by the classifier with high specificity and sensitivity in both the original and validation cohorts. At a false discovery rate of 0.05, a later analysis linked 16,951 TCR beta sequences to specific HLA alleles. When HLA alleles, especially DR and DQ, strongly co-occurred, TCR associations were difficult to assign to individual alleles. In an earlier analysis of 500 to 650 of the donors, most TCR beta V segments appeared in productive rearrangements about 87% or about 30% of the time, broadly matching IMGT annotations. A further reported finding was that TCR beta sequences accurately predicted the HLA-A and HLA-B alleles for most subjects in the first cohort. In a later analysis, HLA-associated TCR beta chains showed more clonal expansion and lower generation probabilities than non-associated chains that were equally common. In vitro tests confirmed that three of the cytomegalovirus-associated TCR beta chains recognize cytomegalovirus antigens. The 87-base-pair reads could not distinguish some IMGT-functional V segments, including TRBV6-2 and TRBV6-3, so those segments were excluded. A cluster of highly shared sequence variants was judged likely to represent a technical artifact of the sequencing pipeline. Sequencing depth was assumed to be roughly uniform across donors in the presence/absence analyses, though that assumption may not hold. According to a later analysis, parvovirus B19, influenza, CMV and Epstein-Barr virus appeared linked to several top co-occurrence clusters. According to a later genetic analysis, donors in an Asian-associated ancestry cluster had fewer N-insertions in productive TCRs than the approximately 610-donor mean. In a later analysis, TCR association rates were found to vary across HLA loci, with the most associated TCRs seen for DRB1 alleles and the fewest for HLA-C alleles. The authors suggested that the approach could potentially be extended to other disease states and immunological phenotypes.

Receptor libraries were prepared by the immunoSEQ multiplex PCR assay. A mixture of 60 forward primers for TCR Vbeta segments and 13 reverse primers for TCR Jbeta segments was used in the multiplex PCR. A multiplex PCR assay on genomic DNA amplified the CDR3 region of rearranged TCR beta genes. The Illumina HiSeq System was used to sequence the amplified TCR beta libraries as 87-base-pair reads. The authors' analysis ran thus. Across the 670 or so repertoires, a later analysis counted around 80 million unique TCR beta chains, 9.5 million to 13 million of which were shared by at least two donors. To remove PCR and sequencing errors, raw reads were error-corrected and collapsed into unique sequences using a nearest-neighbor algorithm that merged closely related sequences. V, D and J gene segments were assigned by aligning CDR3 sequences to IMGT reference sequences. For a sequence to be retained, a match of at least six nucleotides to both a V gene segment and a J gene segment was required. Rearrangements were called productive when the CDR3 lacked stop codons and stayed in frame with V and J; all others were non-productive. CDR3 was defined according to IMGT convention as the region running from the second conserved V-encoded cysteine to the conserved J-encoded phenylalanine. Sequences without an unambiguous match to a single V gene segment were excluded from the earlier analysis of approximately 600 of the donors. In an earlier analysis of some 590 of the donors, a V segment was called functional when productive rearrangements were above 56.7%, and segregating when the standard deviation between donors exceeded 5%. A statistical classification framework was built to diagnose cytomegalovirus status from the catalog of TCR beta chain sequences. A later analysis assigned V and J genes by comparing TCR nucleotide sequences with IMGT/GENE-DB human TR gene sequences. A later analysis assigned CDR3 sequences and most-parsimonious VDJ recombination scenarios with the TCRdist pipeline. A later analysis defined each TCR beta chain by its CDR3 amino acid sequence plus V-gene family, and excluded reads lacking a unique V-gene family. A later analysis removed 592 highly shared, low-generation-probability nucleotide sequences to deal with suspected cross-contamination and a sequencing artifact. For each public chain, a later analysis derived a clonal expansion index from normalized ranks of inferred template counts within each repertoire. In a later analysis, generation probabilities were computed with a VDJ recombination model fitted to out-of-frame rearrangements, and the resulting probabilities were checked against IGoR. In a later analysis, hypergeometric tests were used to score TCR-TCR, TCR-HLA and TCR-CMV co-occurrence, with a repertoire-size bias correction applied to TCR pairs. To estimate false discovery rates, a later analysis permuted the HLA or CMV assignments 20 times. A later analysis grouped co-occurring TCRs with DBSCAN, adding TCRdist sequence similarity when clustering within HLA-allele-positive subsets. Repertoires with fewer than 30,000 or more than 120,000 public chains were left out of co-occurrence clustering, as were roughly five repertoires with anomalous nucleotide sharing. Not all clones reach the TCRdb copy of this immuneACCESS table, which keeps in-frame sequences only. Checked studies attribute under half of the gap to unresolved V genes and leave the rest unexplained. That table supplies the V and J calls and clone size; D and trimming were determined from the DNA. A total of some 150,000 clones appear in this sample, about three quarters of them only once. The top ten clones comprise under 3% of the sample.

The cohort comprised some 680 healthy bone marrow donors. At the time of sampling, all cohort members were nominally healthy, though unrecorded immune exposures were likely present. The donor tested CMV seropositive, placing the donor among the 310 or so seropositive members of the cohort. Each donor provided a peripheral blood sample, and peripheral blood mononuclear cells were used for TCR beta sequencing. Genomic DNA was extracted from the blood cell samples with the Qiagen DNeasy Blood Extraction Kit. CDR1 and CDR2 (MNHNS, SASEGT) derive from the germline V gene. From the cysteine through the phenylalanine, the CDR3 covers 13 amino acids. Only the CDR3 DNA is retained, 39 bases long and in frame from the first base. A note on this clone: It lacks a known antigen. Per-nucleotide qualities are absent, and no much larger clonotype sits a single base away.

Sequencing was carried out using PBMCs. The rearranged chain carries TRBV6-1 and TRBJ2-5, with the D gene not confidently named. Judging by the DNA end, TRBJ2-7 fits better; the J call may be wrong. This TCR came from a man aged 40-49 years in good health and CMV-seropositive. CDR3 protein: CASSAAVRYEQYF. The sequenced DNA: TGTGCCAGCAGTGCAGCCGTGAGGTACGAGCAGTACTTC.